This section outlines one TCR beta chain sequence together with its context. No antigen is known for it. This CDR3 spans 16 amino acids. Trimming stripped 1 base from V and 0 bases from J, with 13 bases between. The germline gives CDR1 PRHDT, CDR2 FYEKMQ (reference sequence). This entry is derived from a study of blood T cells in healthy people across ages. General study findings and limits: Relative to aged donors, long-lived donors carried more naive CD4+ cells and displayed higher diversity. Estimates of diversity drawn from one million T cells were considered underestimates.

The sample, 7.5 to 10 milliliters of peripheral blood, was drawn from each donor. Alongside a J-beta primer mix, a sample-barcoded 5' primer served in a second PCR lasting about 7 to 12 cycles. TCRdb reprocessed the 5' RACE reads via MiXCR and lists one record per CDR3 protein. The data contain over a million distinct CDR3 sequences, around 43% of them seen just once; the ten biggest clones take up 15% to 20%. The receptor was derived from a woman aged 55-70 years in good health. Specimen: blood. The chain combines TRBV13 with TRBJ2-7; D gene ambiguous. The CDR3 coding sequence is TGTGCCAGCAGCTTAGAAGGGCGCGAGACCTCCTACGAGCAGTACTTC. It translates to CASSLEGRETSYEQYF. Using reference TRBV13 and TRBJ2-7 for the parts outside the CDR3, the full variable domain is AAGVIQSPRHLIKEKRETATLKCYPIPRHDTVYWYQQGPGQDPQFLISFYEKMQSDKGSIPDRFSAQQFSDYHSELNMSSLELGDSALYFCASSLEGRETSYEQYFGPGTRLTVT.